This TCR beta chain came from a study of blood T cell repertoires in COVID-19. Study overall: Samples representing acute and convalescent COVID-19 were sourced from the United States, Italy and Spain.

Repertoires were generated with immunoSEQ multiplex PCR, while TCRdb's copy carries only in-frame clones and drops some. The data contain roughly 200,000 clones, roughly 89% of them singletons. With 5 bases clipped from V and 3 bases from J, the junction kept 6 bases outside the gene matches. In germline, CDR1 is SGHTA, CDR2 FQGNSA. The CDR3 runs to 15 residues. The source of this sequence is a woman between 35 and 50 years old with acute COVID-19. Sequencing used PBMCs or T cells enriched from blood (not recorded which). The chain uses TRBV7-2 and TRBJ2-1, with 8 bases that match TRBD2. The CDR3 loop is CASSNQRGLYNEQFF. The CDR3 region has the DNA TGTGCCAGCAGCAACCAGCGGGGGCTCTACAATGAGCAGTTCTTC.